The present TCR beta chain was sequenced within a study of post-analysis software for immune sequencing data. As for the study in general: Relapsing-remitting, secondary progressive and progressive-relapsing multiple sclerosis courses were included. Study findings and constraints: Among roughly 5 TRBV segments more frequent in patients than controls were TRBV5-6, TRBV5-1 and TRBV20-1.

Incorporated into the TCR beta cDNA libraries were unique molecular identifiers, which served to reduce PCR and sequencing biases. TCRdb independently ran MiXCR on the PCR reads; one entry per CDR3 protein. The table includes more than 500,000 distinct CDR3 sequences, about a third detected once. The V and J ends lost 2 bases and 0 bases respectively, with 16 bases between them. The germline V gene has CDR1 SQVTM and CDR2 ANQGSEA. This CDR3 has 17 amino acids. On this clonotype: Its antigen remains unknown.

This receptor was obtained from a girl under 18 with multiple sclerosis. This chain links TRBV29-1 with TRBJ2-2, with D possibly being TRBD1 or TRBD2 (5 bases each). The sequenced sample was blood. The CDR3 bases are TGCAGCGTTGAACGGGCAGGGACCTTAGCGAACACCGGGGAGCTGTTTTTT. This translates into CSVERAGTLANTGELFF.